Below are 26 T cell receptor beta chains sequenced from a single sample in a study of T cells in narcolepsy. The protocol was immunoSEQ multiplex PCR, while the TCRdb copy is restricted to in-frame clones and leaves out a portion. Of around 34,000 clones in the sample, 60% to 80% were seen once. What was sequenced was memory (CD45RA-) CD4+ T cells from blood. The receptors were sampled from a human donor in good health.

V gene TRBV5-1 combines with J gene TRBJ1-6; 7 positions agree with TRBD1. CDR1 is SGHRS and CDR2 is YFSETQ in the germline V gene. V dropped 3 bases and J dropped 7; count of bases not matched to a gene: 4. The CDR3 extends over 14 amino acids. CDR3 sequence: CASSSDRENSPLHF. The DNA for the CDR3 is TGCGCCAGCAGCTCAGACAGGGAGAATTCACCCCTCCACTTT.

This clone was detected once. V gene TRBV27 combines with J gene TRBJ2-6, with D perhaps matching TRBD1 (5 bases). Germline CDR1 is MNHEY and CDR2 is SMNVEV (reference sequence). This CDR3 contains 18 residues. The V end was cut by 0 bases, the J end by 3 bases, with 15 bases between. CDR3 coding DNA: TGTGCCAGCAGTTTATCTGGGCAGGGTGGGTTTGGGGCCAACGTCCTGACTTTC. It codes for CASSLSGQGGFGANVLTF.

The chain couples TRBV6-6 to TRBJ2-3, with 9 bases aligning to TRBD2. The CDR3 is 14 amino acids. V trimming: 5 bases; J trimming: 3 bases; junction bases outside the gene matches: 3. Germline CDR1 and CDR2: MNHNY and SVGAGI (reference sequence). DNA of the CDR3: TGTGCCAGCAGTCTCGGACTAGCGACAGATACGCAGTATTTT. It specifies CASSLGLATDTQYF.

Here the CDR3 reads CSGSGTSVGETQYF. The CDR3, as DNA: TGCAGCGGATCCGGGACTAGCGTCGGAGAGACCCAGTACTTC. This chain connects TRBV29-1 to TRBJ2-5; 10 bases fit TRBD2. Trimming cost V 7 bases and J 4 bases; bases outside gene matches: 9. CDR1 SQVTM and CDR2 ANQGSEA come from the germline V gene. The CDR3 loop spans 14 amino acids.

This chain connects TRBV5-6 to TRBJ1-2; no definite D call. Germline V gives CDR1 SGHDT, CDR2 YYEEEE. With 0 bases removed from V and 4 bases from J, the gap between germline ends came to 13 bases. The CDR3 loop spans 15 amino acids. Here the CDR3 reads CASSLVSAHPYGYTF. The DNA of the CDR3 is TGTGCCAGCAGCTTGGTTAGCGCACACCCCTATGGCTACACCTTC.

The DNA of the CDR3 is TGTGCCTGTTACATTCGGGGGCGCTACACCTTC. Translation: CACYIRGRYTF. J is TRBJ1-2 and V is TRBV30; D is possibly TRBD1 (6 bases). The CDR3 has 11 amino acids. CDR1 and CDR2 from the germline V gene are GTSNPN and SVGIG (reference sequence). Trimming took 6 bases from V and 9 from J, leaving 14 bases between them.

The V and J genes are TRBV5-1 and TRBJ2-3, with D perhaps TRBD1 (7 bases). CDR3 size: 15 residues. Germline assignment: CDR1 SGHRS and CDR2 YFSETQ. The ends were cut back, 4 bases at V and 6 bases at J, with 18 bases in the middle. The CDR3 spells CASSTGRTGGDTQYF. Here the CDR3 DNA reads TGCGCCAGCAGCACGGGTCGGACAGGAGGGGATACGCAGTATTTT.

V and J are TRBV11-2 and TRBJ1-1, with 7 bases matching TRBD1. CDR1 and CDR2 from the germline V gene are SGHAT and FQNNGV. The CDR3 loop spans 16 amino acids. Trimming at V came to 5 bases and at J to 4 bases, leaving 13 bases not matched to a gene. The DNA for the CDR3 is TGTGCCAGCAGCCAGACAGGGACCAGGATGGGCACTGAAGCTTTCTTT. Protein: CASSQTGTRMGTEAFF.

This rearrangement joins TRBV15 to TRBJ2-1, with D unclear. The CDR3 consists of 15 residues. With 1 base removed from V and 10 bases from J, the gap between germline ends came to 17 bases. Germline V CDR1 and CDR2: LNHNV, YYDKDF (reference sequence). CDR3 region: CATSRGDKDLGEQFF. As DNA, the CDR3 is TGTGCCACCAGCAGAGGAGACAAAGACCTCGGCGAGCAGTTCTTC.

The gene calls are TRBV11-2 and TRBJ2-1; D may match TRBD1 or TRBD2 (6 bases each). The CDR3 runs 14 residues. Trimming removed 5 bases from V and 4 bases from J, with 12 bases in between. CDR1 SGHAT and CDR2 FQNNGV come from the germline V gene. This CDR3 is CASSRGLQYNEQFF. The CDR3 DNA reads TGTGCCAGCAGCCGGGGGCTCCAGTACAATGAGCAGTTCTTC.

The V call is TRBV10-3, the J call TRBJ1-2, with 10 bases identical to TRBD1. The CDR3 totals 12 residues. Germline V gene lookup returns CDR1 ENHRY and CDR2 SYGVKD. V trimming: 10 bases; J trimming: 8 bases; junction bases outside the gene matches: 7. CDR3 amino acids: CATGTGAVGYTF. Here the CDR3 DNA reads TGTGCCACCGGGACAGGGGCGGTGGGCTACACCTTC.

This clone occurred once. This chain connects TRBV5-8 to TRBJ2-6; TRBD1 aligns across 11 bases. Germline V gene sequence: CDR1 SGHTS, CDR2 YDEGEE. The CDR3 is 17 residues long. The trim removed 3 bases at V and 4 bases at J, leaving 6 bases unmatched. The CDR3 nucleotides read TGTGCCAGCAGCTCGGACAGGGGGCTTGAAGGGGCCAACGTCCTGACTTTC. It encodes CASSSDRGLEGANVLTF.

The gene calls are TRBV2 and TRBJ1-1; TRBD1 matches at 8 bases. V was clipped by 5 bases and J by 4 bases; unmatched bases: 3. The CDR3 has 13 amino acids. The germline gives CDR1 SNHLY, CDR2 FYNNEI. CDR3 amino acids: CASSRQGSTEAFF. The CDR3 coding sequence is TGTGCCAGCAGTCGACAGGGGAGCACTGAAGCTTTCTTT.

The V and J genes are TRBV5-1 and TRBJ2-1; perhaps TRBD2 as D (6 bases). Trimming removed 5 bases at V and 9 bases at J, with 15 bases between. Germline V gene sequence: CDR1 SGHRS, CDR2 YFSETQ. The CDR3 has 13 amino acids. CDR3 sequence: CASRETSVIEQFF. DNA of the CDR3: TGCGCCAGCAGAGAGACTAGTGTGATTGAGCAGTTCTTC.

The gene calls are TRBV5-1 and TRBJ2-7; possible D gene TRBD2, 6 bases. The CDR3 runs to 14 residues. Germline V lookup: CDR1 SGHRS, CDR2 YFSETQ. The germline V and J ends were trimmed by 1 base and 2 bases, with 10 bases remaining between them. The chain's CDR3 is CASSLIGGTYEQYF. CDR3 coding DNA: TGCGCCAGCAGCTTGATTGGGGGGACCTACGAGCAGTACTTC.

Here the CDR3 reads CASSIRGSLSSYNEQFF. CDR3 sequence (DNA): TGTGCCAGTAGTATACGAGGGAGCTTGAGCTCCTACAATGAGCAGTTCTTC. V usage is TRBV19 and J usage is TRBJ2-1, with a possible D match to TRBD2 (5 bases). The V end lost 2 bases, the J end lost 0 bases, and 14 bases lay between the germline ends. The CDR3 consists of 17 residues. Germline lookup yields CDR1 LNHDA and CDR2 SQIVND (reference sequence). Filled out from reference TRBV19 and TRBJ2-1, the complete variable domain reads DGGITQSPKYLFRKEGQNVTLSCEQNLNHDAMYWYRQDPGQGLRLIYYSQIVNDFQKGDIAEGYSVSREKKESFPLTVTSAQKNPTAFYLCASSIRGSLSSYNEQFFGPGTRLTVL.

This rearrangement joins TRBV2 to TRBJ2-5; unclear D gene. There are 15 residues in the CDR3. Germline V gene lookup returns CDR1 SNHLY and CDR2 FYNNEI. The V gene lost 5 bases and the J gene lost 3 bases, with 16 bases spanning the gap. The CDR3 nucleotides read TGTGCCAGCAGTTTAGGTGCAGCCCACAAAGAGACCCAGTACTTC. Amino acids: CASSLGAAHKETQYF.

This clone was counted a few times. The CDR3 loop reads CASSLDRARTEAFF. The CDR3 coding sequence is TGTGCCAGCAGCCTGGACAGGGCGCGCACTGAAGCTTTCTTT. The chain uses TRBV5-4 and TRBJ1-1, with 8 positions matching TRBD1. Trimming took 4 bases from V and 4 from J; bases not matched to a gene: 6. In germline, CDR1 is SGHNT, CDR2 YYREEE (reference sequence). The CDR3 runs 14 residues.

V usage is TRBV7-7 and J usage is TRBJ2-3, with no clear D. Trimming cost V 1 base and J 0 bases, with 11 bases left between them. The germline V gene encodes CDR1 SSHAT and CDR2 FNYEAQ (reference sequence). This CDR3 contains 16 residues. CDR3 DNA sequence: TGTGCCAGCAGCTTAGGTGCAGGAAGCAGCACAGATACGCAGTATTTT. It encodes CASSLGAGSSTDTQYF. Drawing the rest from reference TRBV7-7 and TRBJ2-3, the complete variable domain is GAGVSQSPRYKVTKRGQDVTLRCDPISSHATLYWYQQALGQGPEFLTYFNYEAQPDKSGLPSDRFSAERPEGSISTLTIQRTEQRDSAMYRCASSLGAGSSTDTQYFGPGTRLTVL.

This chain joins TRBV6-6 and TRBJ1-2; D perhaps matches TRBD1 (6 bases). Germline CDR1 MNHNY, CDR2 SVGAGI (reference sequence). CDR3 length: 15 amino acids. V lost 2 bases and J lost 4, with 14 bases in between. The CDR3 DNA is TGTGCCAGCAGTTACATGGGGGCGGGGTCCTATGGCTACACCTTC. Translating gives CASSYMGAGSYGYTF.

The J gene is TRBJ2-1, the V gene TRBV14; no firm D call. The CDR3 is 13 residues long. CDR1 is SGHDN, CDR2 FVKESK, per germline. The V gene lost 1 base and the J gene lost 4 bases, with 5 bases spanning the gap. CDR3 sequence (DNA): TGTGCCAGCAGCCAAGGAGTGTACAATGAGCAGTTCTTC. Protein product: CASSQGVYNEQFF.

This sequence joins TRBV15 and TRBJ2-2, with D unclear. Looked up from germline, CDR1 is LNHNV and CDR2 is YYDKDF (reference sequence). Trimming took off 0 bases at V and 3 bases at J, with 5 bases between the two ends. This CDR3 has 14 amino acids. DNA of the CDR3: TGTGCCACCAGCAGAGACATGGACACCGGGGAGCTGTTTTTT. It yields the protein CATSRDMDTGELFF.

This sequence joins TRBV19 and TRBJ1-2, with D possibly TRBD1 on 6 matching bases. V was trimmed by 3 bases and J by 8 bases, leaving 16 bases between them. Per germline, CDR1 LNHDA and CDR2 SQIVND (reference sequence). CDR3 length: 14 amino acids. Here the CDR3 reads CASSITGLSAGYTF. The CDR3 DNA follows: TGTGCCAGTAGTATCACAGGGCTCAGCGCGGGCTACACCTTC. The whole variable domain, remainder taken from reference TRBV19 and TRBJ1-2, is DGGITQSPKYLFRKEGQNVTLSCEQNLNHDAMYWYRQDPGQGLRLIYYSQIVNDFQKGDIAEGYSVSREKKESFPLTVTSAQKNPTAFYLCASSITGLSAGYTFGSGTRLTVV.

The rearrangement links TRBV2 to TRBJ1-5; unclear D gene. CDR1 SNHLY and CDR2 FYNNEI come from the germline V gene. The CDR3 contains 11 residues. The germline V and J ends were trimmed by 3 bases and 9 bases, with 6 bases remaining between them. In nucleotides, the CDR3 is TGTGCCAGCAGTGAGGGGTGGCCCCAGCATTTT. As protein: CASSEGWPQHF.

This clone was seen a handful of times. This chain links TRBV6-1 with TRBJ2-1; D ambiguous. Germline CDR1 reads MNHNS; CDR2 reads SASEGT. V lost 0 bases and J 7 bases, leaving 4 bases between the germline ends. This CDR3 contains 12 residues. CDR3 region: CASSEAKNEQFF. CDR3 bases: TGTGCCAGCAGTGAAGCAAAGAATGAGCAGTTCTTC.

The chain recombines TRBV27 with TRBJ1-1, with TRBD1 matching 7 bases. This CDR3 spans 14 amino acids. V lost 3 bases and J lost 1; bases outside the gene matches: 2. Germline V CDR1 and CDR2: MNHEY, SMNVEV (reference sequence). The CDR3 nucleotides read TGTGCCAGCAGTTTCCAGGGGGAGAACACTGAAGCTTTCTTT. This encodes CASSFQGENTEAFF.